This T cell receptor beta chain came from a study of blood T cell repertoires in COVID-19. The ends were cut back, 4 bases at V and 5 bases at J, with 14 bases in the middle. Germline values: CDR1 SQVTM, CDR2 ANQGSEA. The CDR3 is 13 amino acids. The assay was immunoSEQ multiplex PCR, and TCRdb's table has in-frame clones only and misses some. In the table there are approximately 180,000 clones, roughly 88% of which are singletons. The TCR was taken from a human donor with active or convalescent COVID-19. The donor label of this sample is uncertain. The sequenced sample consisted of peripheral blood. The chain carries TRBV29-1 and TRBJ1-1, with D perhaps TRBD1 (6 bases). CDR3 nucleotides: TGCAGCGTTGCGGGACACCTACGGACTGAAGCTTTCTTT. Amino acids: CSVAGHLRTEAFF.